Shown below are 23 T cell receptor beta chains from a single sample sequenced in a study of vaccination effects on CD4 cells after COVID-19. Expansion of antigen-specific CD4+ T cells with viral peptide pools was carried out by the ViraFEST assay before sequencing. The culture ran for around nine days, and then CD4+ T cells were isolated. Repertoires were generated with immunoSEQ multiplex PCR, while TCRdb's copy carries only in-frame clones and drops some. The profile covers roughly 50,000 clones, with 80% to 85% appearing a single time and 2.4% taken by the ten largest. These receptors are not linked to any known antigen. The specimen comprised CD4+ T cells from PBMCs cultured with HCoV-229E spike peptides, sampled before COVID-19 vaccination. All receptors derive from a human donor who received a COVID-19 vaccine.

The genes are TRBV5-1 and TRBJ1-1; 9 positions match TRBD1. The germline CDR1 and CDR2 sequences are SGHRS and YFSETQ. The CDR3 runs to 13 residues. Trimming cost V 0 bases and J 6 bases; bases outside gene matches: 0. As DNA, the CDR3 is TGCGCCAGCAGCTTGGGGGACAGGGCTGAAGCTTTCTTT. It codes for CASSLGDRAEAFF.

The J gene is TRBJ2-1, the V gene TRBV11-3; TRBD1 aligns across 9 bases. Germline trimming cut 8 bases from V and 2 bases from J; bases unmatched to any gene: 4. Germline V gene lookup returns CDR1 SGHNT and CDR2 YENEEA. The CDR3 is 14 amino acids. The CDR3 coding sequence is TGTGCCAGCTCCCGACAGGGGGCCTACAATGAGCAGTTCTTC. Its protein is CASSRQGAYNEQFF.

The gene calls are TRBV18 and TRBJ1-6; 7 nucleotides agree with TRBD1. The CDR3 runs to 16 residues. V dropped 2 bases and J dropped 5; count of bases not matched to a gene: 6. Germline V gene data show CDR1 as KGHSH and CDR2 as LQKENI. The CDR3 DNA sequence: TGTGCCAGCTCACCATCTCGACAGGGAAATAATTCACCCCTCCACTTT. Residues: CASSPSRQGNNSPLHF.

This chain connects TRBV19 to TRBJ1-3; D uncertain. In germline, CDR1 is LNHDA, CDR2 SQIVND (reference sequence). The CDR3 extends over 21 amino acids. Between the trimmed V and J ends, which lost 6 bases and 0 bases, there was a span of 30 bases. CDR3 loop: CASSERAALSSLVGSGNTIYF. The DNA of the CDR3 is TGTGCCAGTAGCGAGAGGGCCGCTTTAAGCTCTTTAGTGGGCTCTGGAAACACCATATATTTT.

The rearrangement links TRBV21-1 to TRBJ2-7. TRBV21-1 is listed as a pseudogene. The CDR3 length is 13 residues. Here the CDR3 reads CANRAADSYEQYV. CDR3 in DNA: TGTGCCAACCGGGCGGCAGATTCCTACGAGCAGTACGTC.

The chain joins TRBV5-1 to TRBJ1-3; D gene uncertain. CDR3 length: 16 residues. V lost 0 bases and J 0 bases, leaving 10 bases between the germline ends. From germline, CDR1 is SGHRS and CDR2 YFSETQ. CDR3: CASSLVRLSSGNTIYF. The CDR3 nucleotides are TGCGCCAGCAGCTTGGTCAGGTTAAGCTCTGGAAACACCATATATTTT. The whole variable domain, filled in from reference TRBV5-1 and TRBJ1-3, reads KAGVTQTPRYLIKTRGQQVTLSCSPISGHRSVSWYQQTPGQGLQFLFEYFSETQRNKGNFPGRFSGRQFSNSRSEMNVSTLELGDSALYLCASSLVRLSSGNTIYFGEGSWLTVV.

The chain recombines TRBV13 with TRBJ2-7; 11 nucleotides align to TRBD2. Looked up from germline, CDR1 is PRHDT and CDR2 is FYEKMQ (reference sequence). Losses at the gene ends were 5 bases for V and 0 bases for J; bases not matched to a gene: 3. CDR3 length: 15 residues. Here the CDR3 reads CASSRGLAASYEQYV. The DNA of the CDR3 is TGTGCCAGCAGCCGGGGACTAGCGGCCTCCTACGAGCAGTACGTC.

CDR3 region: CASSLGGLGEKLFF. Written as DNA, the CDR3 is TGCGCCAGCAGCTTGGGGGGGCTGGGGGAAAAACTGTTTTTT. The V call is TRBV5-1, the J call TRBJ1-4; weak D call: TRBD1 (6 bases). The CDR3 is 14 residues long. Trimming removed 0 bases from V and 8 bases from J, with 11 bases in between. From germline, CDR1 is SGHRS and CDR2 YFSETQ.

V is TRBV19 and J is TRBJ2-4; 7 nucleotides align to TRBD1. Losses at the gene ends were 5 bases for V and 0 bases for J; bases not matched to a gene: 13. This CDR3 spans 18 amino acids. Per germline, CDR1 LNHDA and CDR2 SQIVND (reference sequence). CDR3 sequence reads: CASSVGQVFLLAKNIQYF. The CDR3 region has the DNA TGTGCCAGTAGTGTCGGACAGGTCTTCCTTCTAGCCAAAAACATTCAGTACTTC.

V and J are TRBV4-1 and TRBJ2-3; the D is unclear. Germline loops: CDR1 MGHRA, CDR2 YSYEKL. The CDR3 length is 14 residues. V was cut by 4 bases and J by 7 bases, with 15 bases left in between. The CDR3 region has the DNA TGCGCCAGCAGCCCCCACCCTTATCGGAATACGCAGTATTTT. Translation gives CASSPHPYRNTQYF.

This rearrangement joins TRBV5-5 to TRBJ1-6; D gene ambiguous. Between the trimmed V and J ends, which lost 0 bases and 11 bases, there was a span of 12 bases. Germline CDR1 SGHKS, CDR2 YYEKEE (reference sequence). The CDR3 sequence is 14 residues long. The CDR3, as DNA: TGTGCCAGCAGCTTGGAAAGTCTTAGTCCACCCCTCCACTTT. This gives the protein CASSLESLSPPLHF.

This sequence joins TRBV3-1 (or the pseudogene TRBV3-2) and TRBJ2-5; D gene unclear. The V gene lost 3 bases and the J gene lost 5 bases, with 7 bases spanning the gap. Germline CDR1 is LGHDT and CDR2 is YNNKEL (reference sequence). The CDR3 totals 12 residues. The CDR3 bases are TGTGCCAGCAGCCACCTTTCGGAGACCCAGTACTTC. This sequence encodes CASSHLSETQYF.

The gene calls are TRBV7-2 and TRBJ1-1; D gene uncertain. Germline V CDR1 and CDR2: SGHTA, FQGNSA. The CDR3 extends over 13 amino acids. Trimming took 4 bases from V and 1 from J, leaving 7 bases between them. CDR3 protein: CASSYQSNTEAFF. CDR3 in DNA: TGTGCCAGCAGCTATCAGTCGAACACTGAAGCTTTCTTT.

The chain carries TRBV7-9 and TRBJ2-1, with 10 positions matching TRBD1. This CDR3 is 13 amino acids long. Germline V gene data show CDR1 as SEHNR and CDR2 as FQNEAQ (reference sequence). Trimming cost V 8 bases and J 5 bases; bases outside gene matches: 3. In DNA form, the CDR3 reads TGTGCCAGCGGGGACAGGGGACACAATGAGCAGTTCTTC. This sequence encodes CASGDRGHNEQFF.

The genes are TRBV30 and TRBJ2-2, with a possible D match to TRBD1 (5 bases). Germline CDR1 and CDR2: GTSNPN and SVGIG (reference sequence). The V gene lost 3 bases and the J gene lost 7 bases, with 15 bases spanning the gap. There are 14 residues in the CDR3. The CDR3 is CAWRHSDRSGELFF. CDR3 bases: TGTGCCTGGAGACATTCAGACAGAAGCGGGGAGCTGTTTTTT.

This chain links TRBV5-4 with TRBJ1-2; D ambiguous. The ends were cut back, 6 bases at V and 2 bases at J, with 14 bases in the middle. CDR1 and CDR2 from the germline V gene are SGHNT and YYREEE (reference sequence). This CDR3 spans 14 amino acids. The DNA of the CDR3 is TGTGCCAGCACCCACCCGGCTGTAAACTATGGCTACACCTTC. Residues: CASTHPAVNYGYTF.

V gene TRBV7-8 combines with J gene TRBJ2-3, with TRBD2 matching 12 bases. CDR3 length: 17 amino acids. Germline CDR1 and CDR2: SGHVS and FQNEAQ. Losses at the gene ends were 3 bases for V and 4 bases for J; bases not matched to a gene: 8. The CDR3 is CASSLGLAGLSADTQYF. For the CDR3, the DNA is TGTGCCAGCAGCTTGGGACTAGCGGGTCTCTCGGCAGATACGCAGTATTTT.

The V gene is TRBV4-1, the J gene TRBJ2-2; possibly TRBD2 for D (6 bases). This CDR3 spans 15 amino acids. Germline lookup yields CDR1 MGHRA and CDR2 YSYEKL. Trimming removed 6 bases at V and 5 bases at J, with 16 bases between. The DNA of the CDR3 is TGCGCCAGCAGGTTTGGCGGAGGGTCGACCGGGGAGCTGTTTTTT. It specifies CASRFGGGSTGELFF.

The gene calls are TRBV2 and TRBJ1-2; the D is unclear. The CDR3 is 15 amino acids. CDR1 and CDR2 from the germline V gene are SNHLY and FYNNEI. Trimming removed 7 bases from V and 0 bases from J, with 15 bases in between. CDR3 sequence (DNA): TGTGCCAGCACCGACGGTAGGGCGCCTAACTATGGCTACACCTTC. Encoded protein: CASTDGRAPNYGYTF.

J is TRBJ2-7 and V is TRBV6-5, with unresolved D. In germline, CDR1 is MNHEY, CDR2 SVGAGI. The CDR3 is 14 amino acids. V gave up 6 bases and J gave up 3 bases, with 15 bases separating them. This chain's CDR3 is CASRDGWSNYEQYV. The CDR3 DNA reads TGTGCCAGCAGGGATGGCTGGTCTAACTACGAGCAGTACGTC.

V is TRBV2 and J is TRBJ1-6; maybe TRBD1 (6 bases). The CDR3 length is 15 residues. CDR1 and CDR2 (germline): SNHLY, FYNNEI. The germline V and J ends were trimmed by 6 bases and 8 bases, with 17 bases remaining between them. As DNA, the CDR3 is TGTGCCAGCAGCCCCGCAGGGGATAGTGATTCACCCCTCCACTTT. Amino acid sequence: CASSPAGDSDSPLHF.

This chain connects TRBV27 to TRBJ2-7; 7 bases agree with TRBD2. The ends lost 6 bases at V and 4 bases at J; junction bases unmatched: 9. The CDR3 totals 14 residues. Germline loops: CDR1 MNHEY, CDR2 SMNVEV (reference sequence). The CDR3 is CASRTRGDPYEQYV. CDR3 nucleotide sequence: TGTGCCAGCAGAACTCGGGGGGACCCTTACGAGCAGTACGTC.

V gene TRBV21-1 combines with J gene TRBJ2-5; the table calls TRBD1, which could not be checked here. TRBV21-1 is a documented pseudogene. The CDR3 length is 19 residues. The DNA of the CDR3 is TGTGCCAGCAGCAAACTTCGACAGCCGCTATCCCCGTACCAAGAGACCCAGTACTTC. Translation: CASSKLRQPLSPYQETQYF.